The sample holds one count of the clone carrying this T cell receptor beta chain. What it binds is unknown. The CDR3 spans 14 residues. V lost 5 bases and J lost 2, with 11 bases in between. The V gene's germline CDR1 is SEHNR and CDR2 FQNEAQ (reference sequence). This sample stems from a study of T cell repertoires in cytomegalovirus infection. Study background: Use of recently identified HLA-C-restricted and well-studied HLA-B-restricted CMV epitopes was part of the study. Signatures in public TCR beta sequences pointed to both CMV infection and matching HLA type. Points from the study as a whole: HLA-C-restricted CMV-specific TCR beta clonotypes prevailed in the ex vivo response. Carriage of CMV together with the relevant HLA was identifiable through cumulative public TCR beta family frequency.

In TCRdb, the reads were re-called with MiXCR into one record per CDR3 protein. The repertoire holds 600,000 to 700,000 distinct CDR3 sequences, with 30% to 35% as singletons. This TCR was recovered from a human donor in good health (CMV status not recorded). Some clones in this sample may be carry-over from other donors' samples. The rearrangement links TRBV7-9 to TRBJ2-3; D not resolved. The source material was cultured PBMCs, sampled from culture after CMV antigen stimulation. The CDR3 DNA reads TGTGCCAGCAGCGCAGTCGGCGACACAGATACGCAGTATTTT. Translation: CASSAVGDTDTQYF.